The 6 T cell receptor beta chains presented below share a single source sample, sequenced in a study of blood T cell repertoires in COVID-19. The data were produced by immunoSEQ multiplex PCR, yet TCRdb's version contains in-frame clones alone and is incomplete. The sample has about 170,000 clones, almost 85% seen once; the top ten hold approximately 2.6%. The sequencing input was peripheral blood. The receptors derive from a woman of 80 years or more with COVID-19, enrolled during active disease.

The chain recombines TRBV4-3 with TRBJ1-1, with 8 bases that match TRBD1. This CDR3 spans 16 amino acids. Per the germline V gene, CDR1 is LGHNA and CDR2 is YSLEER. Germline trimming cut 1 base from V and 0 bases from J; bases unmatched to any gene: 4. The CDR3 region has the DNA TGCGCCAGCAGCCAAGGGGGGACAGGTCTGAACACTGAAGCTTTCTTT. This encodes CASSQGGTGLNTEAFF.

The CDR3: CASSTRQGANEQFF. The CDR3 DNA is TGTGCCAGCAGCACCCGACAGGGCGCCAATGAGCAGTTCTTC. The chain uses TRBV3-1 (or the pseudogene TRBV3-2) and TRBJ2-1; 7 bases align to TRBD1. V was pared by 5 bases and J by 6 bases, with 7 bases of the junction left unmatched. Germline V gives CDR1 LGHDT, CDR2 YNNKEL (reference sequence). This CDR3 contains 14 residues.

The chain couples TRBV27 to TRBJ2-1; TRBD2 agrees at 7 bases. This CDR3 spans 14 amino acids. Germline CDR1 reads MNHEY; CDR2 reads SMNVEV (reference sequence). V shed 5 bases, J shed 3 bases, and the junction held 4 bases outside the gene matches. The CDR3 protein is CASSASGLYNEQFF. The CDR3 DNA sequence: TGTGCCAGCAGTGCTAGCGGACTCTACAATGAGCAGTTCTTC.

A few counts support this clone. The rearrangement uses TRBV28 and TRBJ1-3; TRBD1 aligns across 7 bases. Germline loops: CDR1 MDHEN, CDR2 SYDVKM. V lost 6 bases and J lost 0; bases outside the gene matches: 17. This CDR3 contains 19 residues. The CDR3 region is CASRETGSRKVGSGNTIYF. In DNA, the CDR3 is TGTGCCAGCAGAGAGACAGGGTCGAGAAAGGTGGGCTCTGGAAACACCATATATTTT.

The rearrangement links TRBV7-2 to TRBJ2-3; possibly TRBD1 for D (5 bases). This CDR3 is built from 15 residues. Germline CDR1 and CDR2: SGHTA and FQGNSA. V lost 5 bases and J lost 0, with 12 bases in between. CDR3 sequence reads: CASSVYRSSTDTQYF. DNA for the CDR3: TGTGCCAGCAGCGTATACAGGTCTAGCACAGATACGCAGTATTTT.

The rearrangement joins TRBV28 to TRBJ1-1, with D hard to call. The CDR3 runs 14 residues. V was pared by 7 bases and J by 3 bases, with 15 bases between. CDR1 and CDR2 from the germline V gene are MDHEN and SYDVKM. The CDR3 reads CASTSGGRHTEAFF. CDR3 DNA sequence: TGTGCCAGCACCTCAGGAGGCCGTCACACTGAAGCTTTCTTT.